A selection of T cell receptor beta chains follows, all from one sample in a study of CD8+ T cells in alopecia areata. The repertoire was sequenced with immunoSEQ multiplex PCR; TCRdb's copy has only in-frame clones and lacks some. This table has about 200,000 clones, approximately 61% appearing once. The sequenced sample was CD4+ T cells sorted from blood, obtained at week 24, from a patient treated with tofacitinib. Source of these receptors: a human donor with alopecia areata. Each CDR3 is given with its conserved first and last residue. The order of the fields is J gene, V gene, D gene, clone size, CDR3 length, CDR3 DNA, CDR3 protein. The D gene is left open where the match is weak. Rows give clone size only sometimes, using once, few, many, or a class for an expanded clone.

TRBJ1-2,TRBV30,NA,NA,14,TGTGCCTGGAGGTCGGGACGCACGGACTATGGCTACACCTTC,CAWRSGRTDYGYTF
TRBJ1-2,TRBV30,TRBD1,NA,15,TGTGCCTGGAGTTTGGGACAGTTGCTGAACTATGGCTACACCTTC,CAWSLGQLLNYGYTF
TRBJ2-5,TRBV27,TRBD1,NA,15,TGTGCCAGCAGTGGGCCGGGACAGGGAGGAGAGACCCAGTACTTC,CASSGPGQGGETQYF
TRBJ2-5,TRBV29-1,NA,NA,13,TGCAGCGTTAAGACCGGGGCTTCGGAGACCCAGTACTTC,CSVKTGASETQYF
TRBJ1-2,TRBV7-2,NA,NA,13,TGTGCCAGCAGCTTGGCCAGCCTCTATGGCTACACCTTC,CASSLASLYGYTF
TRBJ2-6,TRBV29-1,NA,NA,15,TGCAGCGTTGGAAGTGGGGCCGGGGGGGCCAACGTCCTGACTTTC,CSVGSGAGGANVLTF
TRBJ1-4,TRBV30,TRBD1,NA,11,TGTGCCTGGGGACAGGGCGGGAAACTGTTTTTT,CAWGQGGKLFF
TRBJ2-3,TRBV29-1,NA,NA,13,TGCAGCGTTCCGGGACTTAGGAGAGATACGCAGTATTTT,CSVPGLRRDTQYF
TRBJ1-2,TRBV7-9,NA,NA,14,TGTGCCAGCAGCTTAGAAGAGGCGGTCTATGGCTACACCTTC,CASSLEEAVYGYTF
TRBJ2-2,TRBV6-5,NA,NA,13,TGTGCCAGCAGTTCCAATGGGCCCGGGGAGCTGTTTTTT,CASSSNGPGELFF
TRBJ1-1,TRBV29-1,NA,NA,13,TGCAGCGTTGGGCGAGGGGCGGACACTGAAGCTTTCTTT,CSVGRGADTEAFF
TRBJ1-1,TRBV4-3,NA,once,13,TGCGCCAGCAGTAACGCGAGAGGCACTGAAGCTTTCTTT,CASSNARGTEAFF
TRBJ1-5,TRBV9,NA,NA,15,TGTGCCAGCAGCCCCGGGGGCAGCTTAGGACAGCCCCAGCATTTT,CASSPGGSLGQPQHF
TRBJ1-4,TRBV7-9,TRBD1,NA,13,TGTGCCAGCACATCTACAGGGGATGAAAAACTGTTTTTT,CASTSTGDEKLFF
TRBJ1-6,TRBV19,NA,few,16,TGTGCCAGTAGTATAGCCCCCGAGGCCGGTAATTCACCCCTCCACTTT,CASSIAPEAGNSPLHF
TRBJ1-2,TRBV29-1,NA,NA,12,TGCAGCGTTGCAGGGATTAACTATGGCTACACCTTC,CSVAGINYGYTF
TRBJ2-1,TRBV29-1,NA,NA,11,TGCAGCGGGAAGATGGGACATCAGGTGTTCTTC,CSGKMGHQVFF
TRBJ1-2,TRBV21-1,NA,few,15,TGTGCCAGCACCCTCGTGCATGGGGCCAACTATGGCTACACCTTC,CASTLVHGANYGYTF
TRBJ2-5,TRBV27,TRBD2,NA,14,TGTGCCAGCAGTTCTGGACTAGCGGGTGAGACCCAGTACTTC,CASSSGLAGETQYF
TRBJ1-5,TRBV7-2,TRBD1,medium-sized,15,TGTGCCAGCAGCTTAGCGGGAGGGGGCGGTCAGCCCCAGCATTTT,CASSLAGGGGQPQHF
TRBJ2-3,TRBV29-1,NA,NA,12,TGCAGCGTCGGCGACAGGCCCAACACGCAGTATTTT,CSVGDRPNTQYF
TRBJ2-1,TRBV29-1,NA,NA,13,TGCAGCGTTGAGGTAGTGAGGAACAATGAGCAGTTCTTC,CSVEVVRNNEQFF
TRBJ2-3,TRBV4-2,TRBD2,NA,14,TGTGCCAGCAATCCGGGGGGTGGAACAGATACGCAGTATTTT,CASNPGGGTDTQYF
TRBJ2-3,TRBV27,TRBD1,medium-sized,11,TGTGCCAGCAGCAGGGGGGATACGCAGTATTTT,CASSRGDTQYF
TRBJ1-1,TRBV18,NA,few,13,TGTGCCAGCTCACCACAAGGGAACACTGAAGCTTTCTTT,CASSPQGNTEAFF
TRBJ1-1,TRBV7-3,NA,NA,13,TGTGCCAGCAGCTTAGGTTTGGACACTGAAGCTTTCTTT,CASSLGLDTEAFF
TRBJ1-6,TRBV4-3,NA,NA,15,TGCGCCAGCAGCCAAGATGGGGGAAGGCAATCACCCCTCCACTTT,CASSQDGGRQSPLHF
TRBJ1-2,TRBV29-1,TRBD1,few,13,TGCAGCGGCGGGACAGGGGGCCATAATGGCTACACCTTC,CSGGTGGHNGYTF
TRBJ1-5,TRBV7-2,NA,NA,12,TGTGCCAGCAGCGTAGTTGGTCAGCCCCAGCATTTT,CASSVVGQPQHF
TRBJ1-2,TRBV14,NA,NA,12,TGTGCCAGCAGCCAAGACCTCTATGGCTACACCTTC,CASSQDLYGYTF
TRBJ2-7,TRBV30,NA,few,14,TGTGCCTGGAGTCTCAGGGTGGGGACCTACGAGCAGTACTTC,CAWSLRVGTYEQYF
TRBJ2-5,TRBV15,TRBD1,NA,13,TGTGCCACCAGCGACAGGGGGCTTGGGACCCAGTACTTC,CATSDRGLGTQYF
TRBJ1-2,TRBV30,NA,NA,15,TGTGCCTGGAGTGTTGGAGGCACTTCTAACTATGGCTACACCTTC,CAWSVGGTSNYGYTF
TRBJ1-2,TRBV6-1,NA,NA,13,TGTGCCAGCAGCGAATCTGGGACCTATGGCTACACCTTC,CASSESGTYGYTF
TRBJ2-1,TRBV19,NA,NA,11,TGTGCCAGTAGTCAAATGAATGAGCAGTTCTTC,CASSQMNEQFF
TRBJ2-1,TRBV7-3,NA,NA,13,TGTGCCAGCAGCCGCGGAACGGACGATGAGCAGTTCTTC,CASSRGTDDEQFF
TRBJ2-7,TRBV29-1,NA,NA,14,TGCAGCATCACAGGGAGTGGGGGGACCTACGAGCAGTACTTC,CSITGSGGTYEQYF
TRBJ2-3,TRBV5-4,NA,NA,17,TGTGCCAGCAGCTTGGCCGGGACTCAGCGAAGCACAGATACGCAGTATTTT,CASSLAGTQRSTDTQYF
TRBJ1-2,TRBV30,NA,NA,11,TGTGCCTGGAGTACAGGGTATGGCTACACCTTC,CAWSTGYGYTF
TRBJ2-7,TRBV4-1,NA,NA,17,TGCGCCAGCAGCCAAGATCAGAATTTTGAGGGTACGGGGGAGCAGTACTTC,CASSQDQNFEGTGEQYF
TRBJ2-7,TRBV11-1,TRBD1,once,14,TGTGCCAGCAGCCTCCGACAGGGCCCATACGAGCAGTACTTC,CASSLRQGPYEQYF
TRBJ2-4,TRBV2,NA,NA,12,TGTGCCAGCGAGAGGGGTGGCTACATTCAGTACTTC,CASERGGYIQYF
TRBJ1-6,TRBV7-9,TRBD1,NA,14,TGTGCCAGCAGCTTAGGTCAGGGGGCGTTTATCCTCCACTTT,CASSLGQGAFILHF
TRBJ2-3,TRBV28,TRBD2,many,13,TGTGCCGCGGGGGTACACAGCGCAGATACGCAGTATTTT,CAAGVHSADTQYF
TRBJ2-5,TRBV6-5,NA,few,13,TGTGCCAGCAGCCCCGGGCTAAAAGAGACCCAGTACTTC,CASSPGLKETQYF
TRBJ1-1,TRBV30,TRBD1,NA,14,TGTGCCTGGAGTTTCCCGGACAGGGGCACTGAAGCTTTCTTT,CAWSFPDRGTEAFF
TRBJ1-2,TRBV6-6,NA,few,12,TGTGCCAGCAGTCCCGGAGCTTATGGCTACACCTTC,CASSPGAYGYTF
TRBJ2-5,TRBV5-1,NA,NA,15,TGCGCCAGCAGCTTGAGAGGCTTGCCTCAAGAGACCCAGTACTTC,CASSLRGLPQETQYF
TRBJ1-1,TRBV2,TRBD1,NA,15,TGTGCCAGCAGATTTTCCGGGACAGTCTCTTTAGAAGCTTTCTTT,CASRFSGTVSLEAFF
TRBJ1-1,TRBV30,NA,few,14,TGTGCCTGGGCCACAGGCGCCGGAGACACTGAAGCTTTCTTT,CAWATGAGDTEAFF
TRBJ2-5,TRBV11-2,TRBD2,few,13,TGTGCCAGCAGCTCCCACGGGGGGGAGACCCAGTACTTC,CASSSHGGETQYF
TRBJ2-3,TRBV9,TRBD2,NA,15,TGTGCCAGCACCGCGCGGGGGGCGGAGACAGATACGCAGTATTTT,CASTARGAETDTQYF
TRBJ2-1,TRBV5-6,NA,NA,13,TGTGCCAGCAGCTTGGGGACAGAGAATGAGCAGTTCTTC,CASSLGTENEQFF
TRBJ2-7,TRBV6-1,NA,NA,13,TGTGCCAGCAGTGAACGAGGGCGCGACGAGCAGTACTTC,CASSERGRDEQYF
TRBJ2-2,TRBV28,NA,NA,14,TGTGCCAGCAGTTTATTACTGGTGGGCGGGGAGCTGTTTTTT,CASSLLLVGGELFF
TRBJ1-2,TRBV29-1,TRBD1,NA,10,TGCAGCGTTGGCGGGGACAGATTAGACTTC,CSVGGDRLDF
TRBJ2-4,TRBV11-1,NA,NA,13,TGTGCCAGCAGCTTAGGGACAGAAAACATTCAGTACTTC,CASSLGTENIQYF
TRBJ2-2,TRBV25-1,NA,NA,12,TGTGCCAGCAGTGACTCCTACGGGGAGCTGTTTTTT,CASSDSYGELFF